A single T cell receptor (beta chain) is shown here with its context. Its antigen is not known. The sample originates from a study of shared clonotypes between healthy human individuals. Study overall: Serving as donors were two women and a few men, whose ages spanned 18 to 49.

Germline V gives CDR1 SGDLS, CDR2 YYNGEE. The CDR3 runs to 15 residues. Trimming pared 4 bases from V and 3 bases from J, leaving 16 bases between. Study findings and constraints: A few donors held about 5% of naive CD4 clonotypes in common. What naive subsets generally showed was a larger estimated richness than memory subsets showed.

It was across several immunoSEQ plates that each subset's genomic DNA was evenly split. The repertoire was sequenced with immunoSEQ multiplex PCR; TCRdb's copy has only in-frame clones and lacks some. The table includes approximately 740,000 clones, over 90% detected once. Naive CD8 isolation took CD45RO-negative cells positively selected for CCR7 and excluded terminally differentiated effector memory CD45RA+ cells. Sequenced: naive CD8+ T cells sorted from blood. The receptor was isolated from a man aged 30-40 years in good health. The chain is built from TRBV9 and TRBJ1-1; perhaps TRBD1 as D (5 bases). The CDR3 sequence: CASSYGAQWDTEAFF. DNA for the CDR3: TGTGCCAGCAGCTACGGGGCCCAATGGGACACTGAAGCTTTCTTT.